This TCR beta chain was captured by sequencing in a study of cytomegalovirus exposure and HLA in healthy donors. The primer mix had 60 Vbeta and 13 Jbeta primers. In the source study's methods: Roughly 10 million shared chains were among roughly 81 million unique TCR beta chains counted in a later analysis. Sequenced by immunoSEQ multiplex PCR; TCRdb stores in-frame clones only, minus some. The V and J calls and the clone size are those of that table, but D and trimming were determined from the DNA. The sample lists around 150,000 clones; about 70% were seen once. Whole-study findings and limits: Presence/absence results assume similar sequencing depth per donor, which may not hold. Some TCR beta chains (164 of them) were listed as cytomegalovirus-associated.

This clone came up a few times. Its specificity is unknown. Trimming left V 5 bases short and J 4 bases short, with 3 bases between. There are 11 residues in the CDR3. Germline CDR1 is MNHNY and CDR2 is SVGAGI (reference sequence). Among the donors, all were healthy bone marrow donors. The rearrangement joins TRBV6-6 to TRBJ2-1, with D uncertain. The sample was PBMCs. The clonotype comes from a man in his 60s in good health and CMV-seronegative. The CDR3 sequence is CASSPYNEQFF. The CDR3 DNA reads TGTGCCAGCAGTCCATACAATGAGCAGTTCTTC.